This entry lists 20 T cell receptor beta chains sequenced from one sample in a study of persistence of HIV-infected CD4 T cells. Their antigens are not known. The immunoSEQ assay was version 4, run in survey mode. Libraries were prepared by immunoSEQ multiplex PCR; TCRdb keeps only in-frame clonotypes and omits some of them. Of roughly 41,000 clones listed, approximately 86% were seen once; the top ten hold 1.3%. Anti-CD3/anti-CD28 beads served as a nonspecific positive control stimulus. Sorting selected CD4+ T cells upregulating both CD40 ligand and CD69. This specimen was CD4+ T cells sorted from PBMCs after approximately 18-hour stimulation, taken from a patient who received antiretroviral therapy. The receptors originated from an adult man with HIV who was CMV-seropositive.

The chain links TRBV7-2 to TRBJ2-2; a weak D match, TRBD2 (6 bases). The V end was cut by 7 bases, the J end by 0 bases, with 15 bases between. The CDR3 consists of 16 residues. Germline assignment: CDR1 SGHTA and CDR2 FQGNSA. Here the CDR3 DNA reads TGTGCCAGCACCCCGCCCGGGAGATCGAACACCGGGGAGCTGTTTTTT. Translation: CASTPPGRSNTGELFF.

This clone was seen a few times. The CDR3 DNA sequence: TGTGCCAGCTCCCCCCTTGGCCGGGTCGGCAATGAGCAGTTCTTC. Its translation: CASSPLGRVGNEQFF. The genes are TRBV18 and TRBJ2-1, with D unresolved. V was cut by 6 bases and J by 6 bases, with 18 bases left in between. This CDR3 is 15 amino acids long. CDR1 and CDR2 (germline): KGHSH, LQKENI.

V gene TRBV5-5 combines with J gene TRBJ2-7; 7 positions agree with TRBD1. Germline V gene lookup returns CDR1 SGHKS and CDR2 YYEKEE (reference sequence). V was clipped by 4 bases and J by 3 bases; unmatched bases: 7. CDR3 length: 14 residues. CDR3 sequence reads: CASSTGTVGYEQYF. The CDR3 DNA is TGTGCCAGCAGCACCGGGACAGTGGGCTACGAGCAGTACTTC. Drawing the rest from reference TRBV5-5 and TRBJ2-7, the complete variable domain is DAGVTQSPTHLIKTRGQQVTLRCSPISGHKSVSWYQQVLGQGPQFIFQYYEKEERGRGNFPDRFSARQFPNYSSELNVNALLLGDSALYLCASSTGTVGYEQYFGPGTRLTVT.

The chain has TRBV7-2 and TRBJ2-7; 7 positions agree with TRBD2. CDR3 length equals 15 residues. With V trimmed by 2 bases and J by 7 bases, 11 bases remained unmatched. Germline V gene lookup returns CDR1 SGHTA and CDR2 FQGNSA. The CDR3 sequence: CASSLIPGLRGEQYF. DNA of the CDR3: TGTGCCAGCAGCTTAATCCCGGGACTACGAGGGGAGCAGTACTTC.

The chain joins TRBV27 to TRBJ2-3; a possible D gene is TRBD2 (6 bases). CDR3 size: 15 residues. V was clipped by 3 bases and J by 8 bases, with 18 bases between them. CDR1 is MNHEY and CDR2 is SMNVEV in the germline V gene (reference sequence). CDR3 region: CASSFVGRDGGTQYF. The CDR3 coding sequence is TGTGCCAGCAGTTTTGTCGGACGGGACGGGGGTACGCAGTATTTT.

V and J are TRBV28 and TRBJ1-2; a weak D match, TRBD1 (6 bases). Trimming removed 2 bases from V and 2 bases from J, with 9 bases in between. CDR1 and CDR2 from the germline V gene are MDHEN and SYDVKM. The length of the CDR3 is 14 residues. CDR3 region: CASSLVQGNYGYTF. The CDR3 coding sequence is TGTGCCAGCAGTTTAGTACAGGGAAACTATGGCTACACCTTC.

This rearrangement joins TRBV6-1 to TRBJ2-1, with 14 bases that match TRBD2. The ends lost 4 bases at V and 0 bases at J; junction bases unmatched: 5. The CDR3 loop spans 18 amino acids. CDR1 and CDR2 (germline): MNHNS, SASEGT. DNA for the CDR3: TGTGCCAGCAGTGTGACTAGCGGGGGGGTAAGCTCCTACAATGAGCAGTTCTTC. Its translation is CASSVTSGGVSSYNEQFF.

This clone has only a few counts. The chain's CDR3 is CASSPPGTAHNQPQHF. The DNA for the CDR3 is TGTGCCAGCTCACCACCGGGCACAGCCCACAATCAGCCCCAGCATTTT. J is TRBJ1-5 and V is TRBV18; D is unresolved. In germline, CDR1 is KGHSH, CDR2 LQKENI. The CDR3 sequence is 16 residues long. V lost 0 bases, J lost 3 bases, and 12 bases lay in between.

This clone is a singleton in its sample. The rearrangement uses TRBV27 and TRBJ2-7; 9 bases are a match to TRBD2. The germline V gene encodes CDR1 MNHEY and CDR2 SMNVEV (reference sequence). With 5 bases clipped from V and 6 bases from J, the junction kept 11 bases outside the gene matches. The CDR3 extends over 15 amino acids. The CDR3 loop is CASSPNRGLAGEQYF. The CDR3 DNA sequence: TGTGCCAGCAGTCCAAACCGGGGACTAGCAGGCGAGCAGTACTTC.

This clone came up once. This chain joins TRBV6-2 or TRBV6-3 and TRBJ2-2, with 9 bases that match TRBD2. CDR1 MNHEY and CDR2 SVGEGT come from the germline V gene. This CDR3 contains 18 residues. After removal of 2 bases from V and 0 bases from J, the junction contained 7 bases not matched to a gene. The CDR3 DNA reads as TGTGCCAGCAGTTACCGTGGGGCTAGCGGGACGAACACCGGGGAGCTGTTTTTT. Protein product: CASSYRGASGTNTGELFF.

The rearrangement uses TRBV11-2 and TRBJ2-4; D is uncertain. Germline CDR1 reads SGHAT; CDR2 reads FQNNGV. V was cut by 8 bases and J by 6 bases, with 14 bases left in between. CDR3 size: 13 residues. The CDR3: CASARQLGNIQYF. For the CDR3, the DNA is TGTGCCAGCGCGCGGCAGTTGGGAAACATTCAGTACTTC. The variable domain in full, completed from reference TRBV11-2 and TRBJ2-4, reads EAGVAQSPRYKIIEKRQSVAFWCNPISGHATLYWYQQILGQGPKLLIQFQNNGVVDDSQLPKDRFSAERLKGVDSTLKIQPAKLEDSAVYLCASARQLGNIQYFGAGTRLSVL.

The rearrangement links TRBV7-6 to TRBJ1-3; D is unclear. CDR1 SGHVS and CDR2 FNYEAQ come from the germline V gene. This CDR3 is 15 amino acids long. Trimming left V 5 bases short and J 0 bases short, with 11 bases between. For the CDR3, the DNA is TGTGCCAGCAGCCCCCAGTCTTTCTCTGGAAACACCATATATTTT. Protein: CASSPQSFSGNTIYF. Filled out from reference TRBV7-6 and TRBJ1-3, the complete variable domain reads GAGVSQSPRYKVTKRGQDVALRCDPISGHVSLYWYRQALGQGPEFLTYFNYEAQQDKSGLPNDRFSAERPEGSISTLTIQRTEQRDSAMYRCASSPQSFSGNTIYFGEGSWLTVV.

This rearrangement joins TRBV6-5 to TRBJ1-5; no clear D. The CDR3 loop spans 15 amino acids. With 4 bases removed from V and 3 bases from J, the gap between germline ends came to 13 bases. Germline V gene data show CDR1 as MNHEY and CDR2 as SVGAGI. CDR3 sequence: CASSSPGGPNQPQHF. CDR3 in DNA: TGTGCCAGCAGTTCCCCCGGAGGTCCCAATCAGCCCCAGCATTTT.

The V call is TRBV9, the J call TRBJ2-4; the D is unclear. Per the germline V gene, CDR1 is SGDLS and CDR2 is YYNGEE. Trimming shortened V by 0 bases and J by 2 bases, and 15 bases separated the two germline ends. CDR3 length: 17 amino acids. The CDR3: CASSVGGSYLTKNIQYF. The DNA for the CDR3 is TGTGCCAGCAGCGTAGGCGGTTCCTACTTGACCAAAAACATTCAGTACTTC.

The chain has TRBV7-2 and TRBJ2-3; possibly TRBD2 for D (6 bases). Germline assignment: CDR1 SGHTA and CDR2 FQGNSA. CDR3 size: 15 residues. The V and J ends lost 5 bases and 8 bases respectively, with 20 bases between them. As DNA, the CDR3 is TGTGCCAGCAGCCCCCGGACCGGGGGTGGGAGTACGCAGTATTTT. As protein: CASSPRTGGGSTQYF.

V is TRBV3-1 (or the pseudogene TRBV3-2) and J is TRBJ1-1; D ambiguous. Germline CDR1 and CDR2: LGHDT and YNNKEL (reference sequence). This CDR3 region has 15 residues. The V end lost 0 bases, the J end lost 7 bases, and 15 bases lay between the germline ends. The CDR3 bases are TGTGCCAGCAGCCAAGATTTGAGGGAGGCGAATGAAGCTTTCTTT. It is translated as CASSQDLREANEAFF.

The rearrangement uses TRBV27 and TRBJ1-1; possible D gene TRBD1, 6 bases. CDR1 and CDR2 from the germline V gene are MNHEY and SMNVEV (reference sequence). V was clipped by 7 bases and J by 11 bases, with 17 bases between them. CDR3 length equals 12 residues. CDR3 coding DNA: TGTGCCAGCATCTCGGGGGGCCTGATGGCTTTCTTT. It yields the protein CASISGGLMAFF.

J is TRBJ1-5 and V is TRBV6-5; D unresolved. CDR3 size: 13 residues. V was shortened by 0 bases and J by 5 bases, with 5 bases between the two germline ends. Germline CDR1 and CDR2: MNHEY and SVGAGI. CDR3 in amino acids: CASSYSLDQPQHF. CDR3 nucleotides: TGTGCCAGCAGTTACTCGCTAGATCAGCCCCAGCATTTT.

This chain connects TRBV27 to TRBJ2-7; D may correspond to TRBD1 or TRBD2 (6 bases each). The CDR3 has 14 residues. V was cut by 5 bases and J by 1 base, with 12 bases left in between. Per the germline V gene, CDR1 is MNHEY and CDR2 is SMNVEV (reference sequence). The CDR3 loop reads CASSGRTVSYEQYF. Here the CDR3 DNA reads TGTGCCAGCAGTGGGAGGACAGTTTCCTACGAGCAGTACTTC.

V usage is TRBV10-3 and J usage is TRBJ2-2; D gene uncertain. V was clipped by 4 bases and J by 1 base, with 10 bases between them. Germline values: CDR1 ENHRY, CDR2 SYGVKD. The CDR3 consists of 15 residues. The CDR3 protein is CAISGSPMNTGELFF. The CDR3 DNA reads TGTGCCATCAGTGGGTCCCCCATGAACACCGGGGAGCTGTTTTTT.